The 15 T cell receptor beta chains presented below share a single source sample, sequenced in a study of T cell responses to AZD1222 COVID-19 vaccine. Produced via immunoSEQ multiplex PCR; TCRdb's table is partial and in-frame only. The sample lists just over 150,000 clones; 85% to 95% were seen once. Sequences were derived from peripheral blood, sampled 28 days after the second AZD1222 dose. These receptors were taken from an adult who received the AZD1222 COVID-19 vaccine.

The genes are TRBV7-2 and TRBJ1-2; no definite D call. V was trimmed by 5 bases and J by 4 bases, leaving 14 bases between them. In germline, CDR1 is SGHTA, CDR2 FQGNSA. The CDR3 totals 14 residues. This chain's CDR3 is CASSLDVASYGYTF. The CDR3 DNA is TGTGCCAGCAGCCTCGACGTGGCGAGCTATGGCTACACCTTC.

This sequence joins TRBV4-2 and TRBJ1-1, with 7 bases aligning to TRBD1. V dropped 1 base and J dropped 2; count of bases not matched to a gene: 7. CDR1 is LGHNA and CDR2 is YNFKEQ in the germline V gene. The CDR3 loop spans 16 amino acids. This chain's CDR3 is CASSQGAGGRNTEAFF. The CDR3 region has the DNA TGTGCCAGCAGCCAAGGGGCAGGGGGGAGAAACACTGAAGCTTTCTTT.

J is TRBJ2-1 and V is TRBV10-1, with TRBD2 matching 8 bases. Germline values: CDR1 WNHNN, CDR2 SYGVQD (reference sequence). CDR3 length equals 15 residues. V shed 3 bases and J 6 bases; nucleotides not matched to a gene: 7. The CDR3 nucleotides read TGCGCCAGCAGTGATTCAGGACTAGCCGTCAATGAGCAGTTCTTC. This gives the protein CASSDSGLAVNEQFF.

This chain uses TRBV19 with TRBJ1-2; D gene ambiguous. Looked up from germline, CDR1 is LNHDA and CDR2 is SQIVND (reference sequence). V was clipped by 3 bases and J by 8 bases, with 13 bases between them. The CDR3 spans 13 residues. The CDR3 nucleotides read TGTGCCAGTAGTATGGGGAGGGTCGACGGCTACACCTTC. Protein sequence: CASSMGRVDGYTF.

Details on this clone: This sample includes further DNA sequences coding for the same CDR3. The chain combines TRBV18 with TRBJ1-5; D is uncertain. V lost 6 bases, J lost 4 bases, and 10 bases lay in between. The V gene's germline CDR1 is KGHSH and CDR2 LQKENI. The CDR3 consists of 13 residues. CDR3 region: CASSERANQPQHF. The CDR3 nucleotides are TGTGCCAGCTCGGAAAGGGCTAATCAGCCCCAGCATTTT.

The chain carries TRBV2 and TRBJ1-2; 8 bases align to TRBD1. CDR3 length: 15 residues. Germline CDR1 is SNHLY and CDR2 is FYNNEI. V was pared by 8 bases and J by 4 bases, with 12 bases of the junction left unmatched. CDR3 coding DNA: TGTGCCAGCGTCTTGAGACAGGGGACACCCTATGGCTACACCTTC. It specifies CASVLRQGTPYGYTF.

This chain uses TRBV27 with TRBJ1-4; D is ambiguous. The CDR3 sequence is 15 residues long. Germline V CDR1 and CDR2: MNHEY, SMNVEV (reference sequence). Trimming removed 0 bases at V and 5 bases at J, with 10 bases between. CDR3: CASSLSHVLNEKLFF. The CDR3 region has the DNA TGTGCCAGCAGTTTATCCCACGTCCTGAATGAAAAACTGTTTTTT.

V usage is TRBV5-1 and J usage is TRBJ2-1, with a possible D match to TRBD1 (6 bases). The germline CDR1 and CDR2 sequences are SGHRS and YFSETQ. Trimming shortened V by 0 bases and J by 15 bases, and 16 bases separated the two germline ends. This CDR3 spans 13 amino acids. The CDR3 spells CASSLAGQAGVFF. CDR3 nucleotide sequence: TGCGCCAGCAGCTTGGCCGGGCAGGCAGGGGTGTTCTTC.

The genes are TRBV19 and TRBJ2-1; 10 positions agree with TRBD2. CDR1 is LNHDA and CDR2 is SQIVND in the germline V gene (reference sequence). Trimming cost V 2 bases and J 7 bases; bases outside gene matches: 8. CDR3 length: 16 amino acids. The CDR3 here is CASSISSGRKGNEQFF. The CDR3 DNA is TGTGCCAGTAGTATATCTAGCGGGAGAAAGGGTAATGAGCAGTTCTTC.

V is TRBV9 and J is TRBJ2-2; the match to TRBD2 covers 8 bases. V trimming: 4 bases; J trimming: 4 bases; junction bases outside the gene matches: 12. Germline values: CDR1 SGDLS, CDR2 YYNGEE. This CDR3 spans 17 amino acids. This chain's CDR3 is CASSIPGLDTVTGELFF. The DNA for the CDR3 is TGTGCCAGCAGCATACCGGGACTAGATACCGTCACCGGGGAGCTGTTTTTT.

This chain links TRBV14 with TRBJ1-2, with D unresolved. In germline, CDR1 is SGHDN, CDR2 FVKESK. The CDR3 runs to 14 residues. The V gene lost 4 bases and the J gene lost 4 bases, with 13 bases spanning the gap. CDR3 DNA sequence: TGTGCCAGCAGCCCCTTGAGAGACCGCTATGGCTACACCTTC. Amino acids: CASSPLRDRYGYTF.

This chain links TRBV19 with TRBJ1-1; D unclear. The CDR3 contains 16 residues. Looked up from germline, CDR1 is LNHDA and CDR2 is SQIVND (reference sequence). V shed 1 base and J shed 0 bases, with 12 bases lying between them. The CDR3 region is CASSIAGAGVNTEAFF. The CDR3 nucleotides read TGTGCCAGTAGTATAGCGGGAGCAGGAGTGAACACTGAAGCTTTCTTT. The complete variable domain, with remaining parts taken from reference TRBV19 and TRBJ1-1, reads DGGITQSPKYLFRKEGQNVTLSCEQNLNHDAMYWYRQDPGQGLRLIYYSQIVNDFQKGDIAEGYSVSREKKESFPLTVTSAQKNPTAFYLCASSIAGAGVNTEAFFGQGTRLTVV.

V usage is TRBV5-4 and J usage is TRBJ1-2; 7 bases are a match to TRBD1. Germline assignment: CDR1 SGHNT and CDR2 YYREEE (reference sequence). This CDR3 is built from 13 residues. V lost 2 bases and J lost 3; bases outside the gene matches: 1. CDR3 coding DNA: TGTGCCAGCAGCTTCGACAGGGACTATGGCTACACCTTC. The encoded protein is CASSFDRDYGYTF.

This CDR3 reads CASKGALSTGELFF. CDR3 nucleotides: TGTGCCAGCAAGGGGGCCCTTTCAACCGGGGAGCTGTTTTTT. The chain is built from TRBV6-5 and TRBJ2-2, with 7 bases matching TRBD1. Germline CDR1 reads MNHEY; CDR2 reads SVGAGI. The CDR3 has 14 residues. The V segment lost 7 bases and the J segment 5 bases; nucleotides outside the gene matches: 7.

The count of this clone is one. The chain links TRBV13 to TRBJ2-7, with D tentatively TRBD1 (5 bases). V lost 1 base and J lost 5, with 6 bases in between. CDR1 and CDR2 from the germline V gene are PRHDT and FYEKMQ (reference sequence). CDR3 length equals 12 residues. The CDR3 reads CASSLEGDEQYF. CDR3 coding DNA: TGTGCCAGCAGCTTAGAAGGGGACGAGCAGTACTTC.